This entry is about one TCR beta chain. This record belongs to a study of T cells in Graves' hyperthyroidism and ophthalmopathy. At the level of the study: Peripheral blood was obtained at initial diagnosis, preceding any treatment.

CDR3 length equals 14 residues. CDR1 and CDR2 from the germline V gene are LNHDA and SQIVND (reference sequence). Trimming cost V 1 base and J 5 bases, with 6 bases left between them. There were TCR beta CDR3 regions amplified from RNA transcripts. HTBI primers were employed in a first-round RT-PCR of the TCR CDR3. TCRdb called the multiplex PCR reads again in MiXCR, with one record for every CDR3 protein. Of hundreds of thousands of distinct CDR3 sequences in the sample, approximately 18% were seen once. This chain connects TRBV19 to TRBJ2-6, with D unclear. The clonotype comes from a woman aged 45-59 years with Graves' hyperthyroidism that later progressed to Graves' ophthalmopathy. Sequencing input: blood. The CDR3 nucleotides are TGTGCCAGTAGTATAGGGGTGCGGGCCAACGTCCTGACTTTC. Residues: CASSIGVRANVLTF.